Here is one T cell receptor beta chain with its context. Its matching antigen is unknown. This entry is derived from a study of T cell responses to AZD1222 COVID-19 vaccine. Study-level background: Samples with a second dose at about 4 or about 12 weeks were pooled together.

The CDR3 totals 17 residues. The V segment lost 1 base and the J segment 4 bases; nucleotides outside the gene matches: 8. CDR1 and CDR2 from the germline V gene are SGHNT and YYREEE (reference sequence). Libraries were prepared by immunoSEQ multiplex PCR; TCRdb keeps only in-frame clonotypes and omits some of them. The sample has more than 120,000 clones, 93% seen once. Study-wide points: Baseline seropositives among AZD1222 recipients totaled only 6 or 7.

The chain uses TRBV5-4 and TRBJ2-1; 10 bases fit TRBD2. This material consisted of peripheral blood, taken on day 0 of AZD1222 vaccination. This receptor was taken from an adult in good health. As DNA, the CDR3 is TGTGCCAGCAGCTTGACCCCTGGACTAGCGGTTTACAATGAGCAGTTCTTC. Translated, it gives CASSLTPGLAVYNEQFF.